The next 11 T cell receptor beta chains were all read from a single sample in a study of T-cell reconstitution after alpha-beta-depleted transplantation in children. For TCRbeta, the library was prepared with unique molecular identifiers. Using its own MiXCR run on the PCR reads, TCRdb lists one record per CDR3 protein. Among some 240,000 distinct CDR3 sequences, around 9.7% were seen once, and the ten largest hold around 5.1%. Sequencing used PBMCs from the stem cell graft donor, obtained from the stem cell graft. These receptors all come from a human donor who donated a stem cell graft to a child with SCID.

Turning to this clonotype: Possible read error: a much larger clone is one base away. The chain has TRBV20-1 and TRBJ2-7; D is perhaps TRBD1 (5 bases). The CDR3 runs to 13 residues. Germline V gives CDR1 DFQATT, CDR2 SNEGSKA (reference sequence). In nucleotides, the CDR3 is TGCAGTGCGCGCCGGCAGGGCGTTCACGAGCCGTACTTC. As protein: CSARRQGVHEPYF.

Ten or more counts support this clonotype. This chain joins TRBV27 and TRBJ1-1; D gene uncertain. From germline, CDR1 is MNHEY and CDR2 SMNVEV (reference sequence). V was cut by 7 bases and J by 7 bases, with 16 bases left in between. The CDR3 is 13 amino acids. This CDR3 is CASTRPRPNEAFF. The CDR3 nucleotides are TGTGCCAGCACCCGCCCACGGCCCAATGAAGCTTTCTTT.

There are many counts of this clonotype. The gene calls are TRBV12-3 or TRBV12-4 and TRBJ1-1; D unclear. Between the trimmed V and J ends, which lost 6 bases and 4 bases, there was a span of 12 bases. The CDR3 length is 13 residues. The CDR3 coding sequence is TGTGCCAGCAGGATACAAGGAAGCACTGAAGCTTTCTTT. Its translation is CASRIQGSTEAFF.

This clonotype appeared a single time. The rearrangement joins TRBV20-1 to TRBJ2-5; 7 nucleotides agree with TRBD1. CDR1 is DFQATT, CDR2 SNEGSKA, per germline (reference sequence). The CDR3 is 14 amino acids. J was trimmed by 3 bases and V by 0 bases; bases with no gene match: 4. The CDR3, as DNA: TGCAGTGCTAGAGATATCCAGGGGGAAGAGACCCAGTACTTC. This sequence encodes CSARDIQGEETQYF.

This clonotype was seen repeatedly, ten times or more. V gene TRBV15 combines with J gene TRBJ1-5, with D maybe TRBD1 (6 bases). Germline lookup yields CDR1 LNHNV and CDR2 YYDKDF (reference sequence). CDR3 length equals 14 residues. V was shortened by 3 bases and J by 1 base, with 7 bases between the two germline ends. CDR3 sequence (DNA): TGTGCCACCAGCAGCCAGGGGAGCAATCAGCCCCAGCATTTT. This encodes CATSSQGSNQPQHF. Drawing the rest from reference TRBV15 and TRBJ1-5, the complete variable domain is DAMVIQNPRYQVTQFGKPVTLSCSQTLNHNVMYWYQQKSSQAPKLLFHYYDKDFNNEADTPDNFQSRRPNTSFCFLDIRSPGLGDTAMYLCATSSQGSNQPQHFGDGTRLSIL.

This clonotype was seen repeatedly, ten times or more. The rearrangement links TRBV5-6 to TRBJ2-5; 7 bases fit TRBD2. Losses at the gene ends were 2 bases for V and 2 bases for J; bases not matched to a gene: 6. Germline CDR1 reads SGHDT; CDR2 reads YYEEEE. The CDR3 spans 15 residues. CDR3 residues: CASSFGAGVQETQYF. In DNA, the CDR3 is TGTGCCAGCAGCTTTGGGGCGGGGGTTCAAGAGACCCAGTACTTC.

This clonotype was picked up many times. The gene calls are TRBV5-1 and TRBJ1-2; 9 bases map to TRBD1. The J segment lost 6 bases and the V segment lost 0 bases, leaving 6 bases of the junction unmatched. This CDR3 contains 15 residues. Germline CDR1 is SGHRS and CDR2 is YFSETQ. CDR3 sequence (DNA): TGCGCCAGCAGCTTGGCGGGAGGGACAGGGCATGGCTACACCTTC. Translation: CASSLAGGTGHGYTF. Full variable domain (rest looked up from reference TRBV5-1 and TRBJ1-2): KAGVTQTPRYLIKTRGQQVTLSCSPISGHRSVSWYQQTPGQGLQFLFEYFSETQRNKGNFPGRFSGRQFSNSRSEMNVSTLELGDSALYLCASSLAGGTGHGYTFGSGTRLTVV.

This clonotype was seen ten or more times. V gene TRBV4-3 combines with J gene TRBJ1-2; a weak D match, TRBD1 (6 bases). Germline CDR1 reads LGHNA; CDR2 reads YSLEER. Trimming took off 0 bases at V and 3 bases at J, with 11 bases between the two ends. The CDR3 runs to 15 residues. CDR3 region: CASSQEIGGHYGYTF. CDR3 coding DNA: TGCGCCAGCAGCCAAGAAATTGGGGGCCACTATGGCTACACCTTC.

This clonotype was seen many times. The V call is TRBV12-3 or TRBV12-4, the J call TRBJ2-1, with D tentatively TRBD2 (5 bases). Trimming stripped 6 bases from V and 4 bases from J, with 22 bases between. CDR3 size: 17 residues. The CDR3 DNA reads TGTGCCAGCAGCTCCCGCATGGGAGTAGCGCAGTACAATGAGCAGTTCTTC. The encoded protein is CASSSRMGVAQYNEQFF.

This clonotype was seen ten or more times. V and J are TRBV20-1 and TRBJ2-6; tentatively, D is TRBD1 or TRBD2 (6 bases each). Trimming took off 6 bases at V and 1 base at J, with 22 bases between the two ends. Germline V lookup: CDR1 DFQATT, CDR2 SNEGSKA (reference sequence). This CDR3 spans 18 amino acids. The chain's CDR3 is CSASNTGSGGSGANVLTF. In DNA form, the CDR3 reads TGCAGTGCCTCCAATACAGGGTCTGGGGGGTCTGGGGCCAACGTCCTGACTTTC.

This clonotype came up a few times. The chain links TRBV19 to TRBJ1-6; 9 bases match TRBD1. Germline V gene data show CDR1 as LNHDA and CDR2 as SQIVND (reference sequence). The CDR3 has 17 residues. V lost 7 bases, J lost 0 bases, and 7 bases stayed unmatched. The CDR3 DNA reads as TGTGCCAGTAACGCCGGGACAGGGAGCTCCTATAATTCACCCCTCCACTTT. This gives the protein CASNAGTGSSYNSPLHF.